These T cell receptor beta chains were read from a single sample in a study of T cells in pancreatic ductal adenocarcinoma. Repertoires were generated with immunoSEQ multiplex PCR, while TCRdb's copy carries only in-frame clones and drops some. The table has over 100,000 clones, around 96% seen once. What was sequenced was PBMCs. These receptor sequences come from a human donor with pancreatic ductal adenocarcinoma. Each CDR3 is given with its conserved first and last residue. Each record gives: CDR3 length, D gene, J gene, clone size, V gene, CDR3 protein, CDR3 DNA. D genes are given only for firm matches. The listing skips clone size in some rows; elsewhere it reads once, few, many or a size class.

19,TRBD2,TRBJ2-1,.,TRBV5-1,CASSATSGRGVGSYNEQFF,TGCGCCAGCAGCGCGACTAGCGGGAGGGGGGTCGGATCCTACAATGAGCAGTTCTTC
17,TRBD2,TRBJ2-7,.,TRBV28,CASSFSLGTSGDYEQYF,TGTGCCAGCAGTTTCTCCCTTGGGACTAGCGGGGACTACGAGCAGTACTTC
14,TRBD2,TRBJ2-2,.,TRBV5-4,CASSYTGGTGELFF,TGTGCCAGCAGCTATACGGGAGGTACCGGGGAGCTGTTTTTT
12,.,TRBJ2-1,.,TRBV6-5,CASRTGVKEQFF,TGTGCCAGCAGAACGGGGGTGAAAGAGCAGTTCTTC
14,.,TRBJ1-1,.,TRBV9,CASSVGTVFTEAFF,TGTGCCAGCAGCGTAGGGACAGTTTTTACTGAAGCTTTCTTT
15,TRBD1,TRBJ2-3,.,TRBV7-3,CASRAGTGVTDTQYF,TGTGCCAGCAGGGCCGGGACAGGGGTCACAGATACGCAGTATTTT
16,.,TRBJ2-7,.,TRBV5-1,CASSLAGTGISYEQYF,TGCGCCAGCAGCTTGGCCGGTACAGGGATCTCCTACGAGCAGTACTTC
14,.,TRBJ2-7,.,TRBV5-1,CASSLFGEAYEQYF,TGCGCCAGCAGCTTGTTCGGGGAGGCCTACGAGCAGTACTTC
14,.,TRBJ2-4,.,TRBV6-6,CASSKAQGKDIQYF,TGTGCCAGCAGTAAAGCTCAGGGGAAGGACATTCAGTACTTC
13,.,TRBJ2-1,.,TRBV6-5,CASSEQGYNEQFF,TGTGCCAGCAGTGAACAGGGCTACAATGAGCAGTTCTTC
12,.,TRBJ2-3,.,TRBV29-1,CSGILGGRTQYF,TGCAGCGGGATCTTGGGGGGGCGTACGCAGTATTTT
11,TRBD2,TRBJ2-5,.,TRBV6-5,CAGGGRETQYF,TGTGCGGGCGGGGGTCGAGAGACCCAGTACTTC
14,TRBD2,TRBJ2-2,.,TRBV6-5,CASRGGQDTGELFF,TGTGCCAGCCGCGGGGGGCAGGACACCGGGGAGCTGTTTTTT
13,TRBD1,TRBJ2-1,.,TRBV29-1,CSSGQGNTNEQFF,TGCAGCTCGGGACAGGGAAATACGAATGAGCAGTTCTTC
15,.,TRBJ2-1,.,TRBV2,CASNRDQVPYNEQFF,TGTGCCAGCAACAGGGACCAAGTGCCCTACAATGAGCAGTTCTTC
14,.,TRBJ2-7,.,TRBV10-3,CAISESRQGYEQYF,TGTGCCATCAGTGAGTCGCGGCAGGGGTACGAGCAGTACTTC
16,.,TRBJ2-5,.,TRBV5-5,CASSLVPTTGQETQYF,TGTGCCAGCAGCTTGGTACCCACGACGGGGCAAGAGACCCAGTACTTC
18,TRBD1,TRBJ2-6,.,TRBV7-6,CASSPRQGGSTGANVLTF,TGTGCCAGCAGCCCTAGACAGGGCGGCTCTACAGGGGCCAACGTCCTGACTTTC
16,.,TRBJ2-1,.,TRBV19,CASSPWAGGSGNEQFF,TGTGCCAGTAGTCCGTGGGCAGGGGGGAGCGGCAATGAGCAGTTCTTC
13,.,TRBJ2-1,few,TRBV29-1,CSCGWSSYNEQFF,TGCAGCTGCGGGTGGAGCTCCTACAATGAGCAGTTCTTC
14,TRBD2,TRBJ2-7,.,TRBV6-1,CASSVKAGVYEQYF,TGTGCCAGCAGTGTCAAGGCGGGGGTCTACGAGCAGTACTTC
12,.,TRBJ2-7,.,TRBV13,CASSPDSYEQYF,TGTGCCAGCAGCCCGGACAGCTACGAGCAGTACTTC
13,.,TRBJ2-1,.,TRBV2,CASSRQDFNEQFF,TGTGCCAGCAGTCGACAGGATTTCAATGAGCAGTTCTTC
13,.,TRBJ2-7,.,TRBV4-3,CASSHLRGNEQYF,TGCGCCAGCAGCCACTTAAGGGGCAACGAGCAGTACTTC
14,.,TRBJ1-5,once,TRBV21-1,CANLDRVLCQPQHF,TGTGCCAACCTTGACAGGGTCTTATGTCAGCCCCAGCATTTT
14,TRBD1,TRBJ1-1,.,TRBV10-3,CAISRQGANTEAFF,TGTGCCATCAGCCGACAGGGGGCGAACACTGAAGCTTTCTTT
16,TRBD2,TRBJ2-3,.,TRBV27,CASSLFLGGGADTQYF,TGTGCCAGCAGTTTATTTCTGGGCGGGGGGGCAGATACGCAGTATTTT
14,TRBD1,TRBJ2-7,.,TRBV6-1,CASSGGQYLGEQYF,TGTGCCAGCAGTGGGGGACAGTACCTGGGCGAGCAGTACTTC
14,.,TRBJ2-7,.,TRBV7-2,CASSFRQPSYEQYF,TGTGCCAGCAGCTTTAGACAGCCCTCCTACGAGCAGTACTTC
16,TRBD1,TRBJ2-7,.,TRBV27,CASSFGGQGGFNEQYF,TGTGCCAGCAGTTTCGGTGGACAGGGGGGTTTTAACGAGCAGTACTTC
17,TRBD1,TRBJ2-3,once,TRBV19,CASSPASGTDSTDTQYF,TGTGCCAGTAGTCCGGCCTCCGGGACAGACAGCACAGATACGCAGTATTTT
15,TRBD1,TRBJ2-2,.,TRBV19,CASYRGLKNTGELFF,TGTGCCAGCTACAGGGGGCTAAAGAACACCGGGGAGCTGTTTTTT
15,TRBD2,TRBJ2-5,.,TRBV7-3,CASSLQAGVGETQYF,TGTGCCAGCAGCTTACAAGCGGGAGTCGGGGAGACCCAGTACTTC
12,.,TRBJ1-4,once,TRBV7-2,CASRRGNEKLFF,TGTGCCAGCAGACGGGGTAATGAAAAACTGTTTTTT
15,.,TRBJ2-1,.,TRBV7-7,CASSPSPETPNEQFF,TGTGCCAGCAGCCCCTCCCCGGAGACTCCCAATGAGCAGTTCTTC
14,.,TRBJ1-5,.,TRBV27,CASSLVLGDQPQHF,TGTGCCAGCAGTTTAGTTTTGGGAGATCAGCCCCAGCATTTT
16,TRBD2,TRBJ2-7,once,TRBV19,CASSNGLAEPSYEQYF,TGTGCCAGTAGTAACGGACTAGCGGAGCCCTCCTACGAGCAGTACTTC
16,TRBD1,TRBJ2-7,.,TRBV15,CATSRGSETGGYEQYF,TGTGCCACCAGCAGAGGGTCCGAGACAGGGGGCTACGAGCAGTACTTC
14,TRBD2,TRBJ2-3,.,TRBV2,CASRAGFSTDTQYF,TGTGCCAGCCGAGCGGGATTCAGCACAGATACGCAGTATTTT
12,.,TRBJ2-5,.,TRBV7-8,CASTREWGTQYF,TGTGCCAGCACCCGGGAGTGGGGGACCCAGTACTTC
14,.,TRBJ1-5,.,TRBV6-1,CASSESIGGQPQHF,TGTGCCAGCAGTGAGTCGATCGGGGGTCAGCCCCAGCATTTT
15,TRBD2,TRBJ2-1,.,TRBV5-8,CASSLALAGANEQFF,TGTGCCAGCAGCTTGGCACTAGCGGGGGCCAATGAGCAGTTCTTC
13,.,TRBJ2-5,.,TRBV5-6,CASSSSGEETQYF,TGTGCCAGCAGCTCCTCAGGGGAAGAGACCCAGTACTTC
14,.,TRBJ1-5,once,TRBV28,CASSDRLGNQPQHF,TGTGCCAGCAGCGACAGGCTGGGCAATCAGCCCCAGCATTTT
14,.,TRBJ2-7,.,TRBV7-6,CASSLGNSGYEQYF,TGTGCCAGCAGCTTAGGCAACAGCGGATACGAGCAGTACTTC
13,TRBD2,TRBJ2-1,.,TRBV10-3,CAVEREAYNEQFF,TGTGCCGTTGAGCGGGAGGCGTACAATGAGCAGTTCTTC
17,TRBD2,TRBJ2-3,.,TRBV4-3,CASSQELAGGPGDTQYF,TGCGCCAGCAGCCAGGAGTTAGCGGGAGGGCCCGGAGATACGCAGTATTTT
15,.,TRBJ1-2,.,TRBV7-2,CASSSRQVANYGYTF,TGTGCCAGCAGCTCCCGACAGGTAGCTAACTATGGCTACACCTTC
14,.,TRBJ1-2,.,TRBV25-1,CASSGPTSNYGYTF,TGTGCCAGCAGTGGGCCCACCTCTAACTATGGCTACACCTTC
11,.,TRBJ2-7,few,TRBV27,CAIRRGYEQYF,TGTGCCATTCGGCGGGGCTACGAGCAGTACTTC